This TCR beta chain was found in a study of control samples from healthy donors and cancer patients (dated by TCRdb to between 2020 and 2021). Libraries were built with the immunoSEQ multiplex PCR assay. The table was pulled from immuneACCESS by TCRdb, which kept in-frame rearrangements only. Such tables lose some clones; where checked, under half of the loss comes from unresolved V genes, and the rest has no known cause. Present in this sample are about 110,000 clones, around 89% of which were seen just once. The top ten hold approximately 15% of the sample. Measured from the cysteine to the phenylalanine, the CDR3 is 11 residues long. The DNA shown is the 33-base CDR3, in frame from base 1. The germline V gene (reference sequence) sets CDR1 to WNHNN and CDR2 to SYGVQD. The V end loses 4 bases and the J end loses 4 bases, and a stretch of 4 bases separates them. Notes on this clone: The antigen it recognizes is unknown. Per-nucleotide qualities are absent, and no much larger clonotype sits a single base away.

The specimen sequenced was blood. Recombination joined TRBV10-1 with TRBJ2-5; confidence is insufficient to name the D gene. This clonotype originated in a woman aged 50 to 65 in good health. Here is the DNA: TGCGCCAGCAGTGGAGGAGAGACCCAGTACTTC. Protein translation: CASSGGETQYF.